What follows describes a single TCR beta chain. The repertoire was sequenced with immunoSEQ multiplex PCR; TCRdb's copy has only in-frame clones and lacks some. Of 130,000 or so clones detected, over 75% appear once; the ten largest clones hold roughly 3.1%. The data belong to a study of control samples from healthy donors and cancer patients. Germline assignment: CDR1 SEHNR and CDR2 FQNEAQ (reference sequence). V lost 4 bases and J lost 4, with 13 bases in between. The CDR3 runs to 14 residues. The source material was blood. The receptor's source is a man aged 45-65 years in good health. The chain combines TRBV7-9 with TRBJ1-1; maybe TRBD1 (5 bases). The CDR3 is CASSWDGWGTEAFF. In DNA form, the CDR3 reads TGTGCCAGCAGCTGGGACGGTTGGGGCACTGAAGCTTTCTTT.